These 17 T cell receptor beta chains were sequenced from one sample in a study of blood T cell repertoires in COVID-19. Clones were read by immunoSEQ multiplex PCR, and TCRdb kept only the in-frame ones, dropping some. Of about 150,000 clones listed, about 80% are singletons. The sequenced material came from PBMCs or T cells enriched from blood (not recorded which). All receptors derive from a man aged 45-60 years who had recovered from COVID-19.

V and J are TRBV5-1 and TRBJ2-7, with D perhaps matching TRBD1 (6 bases). This CDR3 spans 13 amino acids. Trimming stripped 4 bases from V and 6 bases from J, with 14 bases between. Germline loops: CDR1 SGHRS, CDR2 YFSETQ. The CDR3 loop reads CASSQSTGVEQYF. The CDR3 DNA reads TGCGCCAGCAGCCAGTCGACAGGAGTCGAGCAGTACTTC.

The chain joins TRBV9 to TRBJ1-6; D unresolved. CDR3 size: 15 residues. CDR1 is SGDLS and CDR2 is YYNGEE in the germline V gene. The V and J ends lost 0 bases and 7 bases respectively, with 11 bases between them. The CDR3 protein is CASSVAPEGNSPLHF. CDR3 nucleotides: TGTGCCAGCAGCGTAGCCCCCGAGGGCAATTCACCCCTCCACTTT.

The CDR3 DNA sequence: TGTGCCAGCAGTTACTCGTGGGGGGGGAAAGAGACCCAGTACTTC. Translation: CASSYSWGGKETQYF. V usage is TRBV6-5 and J usage is TRBJ2-5, with 7 bases fitting TRBD2. Trimming took 0 bases from V and 3 from J; bases not matched to a gene: 4. The CDR3 runs 15 residues. Per the germline V gene, CDR1 is MNHEY and CDR2 is SVGAGI.

The chain recombines TRBV4-1 with TRBJ2-2; D might be TRBD1 (5 bases). Germline CDR1 is MGHRA and CDR2 is YSYEKL. This CDR3 spans 13 amino acids. V was pared by 1 base and J by 6 bases, with 6 bases between. The CDR3 here is CASSQGQSGELFF. The CDR3 DNA reads TGCGCCAGCAGCCAAGGACAGTCCGGGGAGCTGTTTTTT.

The V and J genes are TRBV11-2 and TRBJ2-3, with D maybe TRBD1 (6 bases). Deletions cut 1 base from V and 5 bases from J, with 13 bases between. Germline V gene sequence: CDR1 SGHAT, CDR2 FQNNGV. This CDR3 is built from 15 residues. The CDR3: CASSLGMGAGDTQYF. The CDR3 region has the DNA TGTGCCAGCAGCTTAGGAATGGGGGCGGGAGATACGCAGTATTTT.

A few counts support this clone. J is TRBJ1-6 and V is TRBV7-8; 10 positions agree with TRBD1. Germline trimming cut 4 bases from V and 8 bases from J; bases unmatched to any gene: 5. This CDR3 spans 15 amino acids. Germline V gives CDR1 SGHVS, CDR2 FQNEAQ. Here the CDR3 reads CASSSPGQGHSPLHF. CDR3 nucleotide sequence: TGTGCCAGCAGCTCCCCGGGACAGGGGCATTCACCCCTCCACTTT.

The chain carries TRBV7-2 and TRBJ1-2; the D is unclear. The germline CDR1 and CDR2 sequences are SGHTA and FQGNSA. The V end was cut by 1 base, the J end by 4 bases, with 10 bases between. The CDR3 is 14 residues long. The CDR3 DNA reads as TGTGCCAGCAGCTTAGGACAAAACCTCTATGGCTACACCTTC. This gives the protein CASSLGQNLYGYTF.

The chain links TRBV11-2 to TRBJ2-3; a possible D gene is TRBD2 (7 bases). The CDR3 contains 16 residues. Per the germline V gene, CDR1 is SGHAT and CDR2 is FQNNGV. V lost 1 base and J lost 2, with 13 bases in between. The CDR3 sequence: CASSLGGRGLTDTQYF. As DNA, the CDR3 is TGTGCCAGCAGCTTAGGGGGGCGGGGGCTCACAGATACGCAGTATTTT.

This clone came up a few times. The J gene is TRBJ1-2, the V gene TRBV11-2; no clear D. V gave up 3 bases and J gave up 7 bases, with 6 bases separating them. The CDR3 is made up of 11 amino acids. Germline-derived CDR1 and CDR2 are SGHAT and FQNNGV. The CDR3 loop reads CASSLGVGYTF. CDR3 DNA sequence: TGTGCCAGCAGCTTGGGCGTTGGCTACACCTTC.

DNA of the CDR3: TGTGCCAGCAGCCTCCCACAGGGGGCGGGGGACTATGGCTACACCTTC. Translation: CASSLPQGAGDYGYTF. The genes are TRBV13 and TRBJ1-2; 9 bases agree with TRBD1. V dropped 5 bases and J dropped 3; count of bases not matched to a gene: 10. CDR1 and CDR2 (germline): PRHDT, FYEKMQ (reference sequence). The CDR3 totals 16 residues.

This clone was counted only a few times. The rearrangement joins TRBV6-5 to TRBJ1-2; D is possibly TRBD1 (5 bases). The CDR3 has 14 amino acids. V dropped 6 bases and J dropped 2 bases, with 13 bases sitting between them. Germline V gives CDR1 MNHEY, CDR2 SVGAGI. The CDR3 reads CASSPQGQNYGYTF. DNA of the CDR3: TGTGCCAGCAGCCCCCAGGGCCAAAACTATGGCTACACCTTC.

The chain employs TRBV6-8 and TRBJ2-5; D not resolved. This CDR3 is built from 13 residues. Looked up from germline, CDR1 is MNHGY and CDR2 is SAAAGT. V gave up 2 bases and J gave up 1 base, with 5 bases separating them. CDR3 amino acids: CASSYNGQETQYF. DNA for the CDR3: TGTGCCAGCAGTTACAACGGCCAAGAGACCCAGTACTTC.

V is TRBV4-2 and J is TRBJ1-4, with 9 nucleotides matching TRBD1. The CDR3 runs to 14 residues. Germline V gives CDR1 LGHNA, CDR2 YNFKEQ. V trimming: 4 bases; J trimming: 10 bases; junction bases outside the gene matches: 7. The CDR3 nucleotides read TGTGCCAGCAGCCCGGGGACAGGGTTGGGAAAACTGTTTTTT. Amino acid sequence: CASSPGTGLGKLFF.

J is TRBJ2-5 and V is TRBV19; 8 nucleotides line up with TRBD2. CDR3 length: 14 residues. V lost 4 bases, J lost 4 bases, and 5 bases stayed unmatched. Germline values: CDR1 LNHDA, CDR2 SQIVND (reference sequence). For the CDR3, the DNA is TGTGCCAGTAGTACAGGCGGGGGGACAGAGACCCAGTACTTC. This translates into CASSTGGGTETQYF.

The chain has TRBV11-1 and TRBJ1-2, with D tentatively TRBD1 (5 bases). The CDR3 is 13 residues long. The germline V gene has CDR1 SGHAT and CDR2 FQDESV (reference sequence). With 10 bases removed from V and 2 bases from J, the gap between germline ends came to 14 bases. The CDR3 nucleotides read TGTGCCACCTCCCCAGGGCCCAACTATGGCTACACCTTC. It specifies CATSPGPNYGYTF. The variable domain in full, completed from reference TRBV11-1 and TRBJ1-2, reads EAEVAQSPRYKITEKSQAVAFWCDPISGHATLYWYRQILGQGPELLVQFQDESVVDDSQLPKDRFSAERLKGVDSTLKIQPAELGDSAMYLCATSPGPNYGYTFGSGTRLTVV.

The V and J genes are TRBV5-6 and TRBJ1-2, with no clear D. Trimming cost V 0 bases and J 4 bases, with 4 bases left between them. The CDR3 extends over 12 amino acids. CDR1 is SGHDT and CDR2 is YYEEEE in the germline V gene. The CDR3: CASSLASYGYTF. CDR3 coding DNA: TGTGCCAGCAGCTTGGCCAGCTATGGCTACACCTTC.

The genes are TRBV5-6 and TRBJ1-2; 9 bases agree with TRBD1. Losses at the gene ends were 6 bases for V and 4 bases for J; bases not matched to a gene: 10. This CDR3 region has 15 residues. Germline V CDR1 and CDR2: SGHDT, YYEEEE. The CDR3 reads CASTITGTGLYGYTF. In DNA, the CDR3 is TGTGCCAGCACAATCACCGGGACAGGGCTCTATGGCTACACCTTC.